The 20 T cell receptor beta chains below come from one sample, sequenced in a study of blood T cell repertoires in COVID-19. This table comes from immunoSEQ multiplex PCR, and its TCRdb copy is limited to in-frame clones, with some not included. Counted here are about 61,000 clones, around 88% occurring once; the ten biggest clones make up approximately 17%. Sample: peripheral blood. Every receptor here comes from a woman aged 80 or over with active COVID-19.

The sample holds a few counts of this clone. The chain has TRBV7-2 and TRBJ2-7; TRBD2 is a possible D gene (5 bases). The germline V and J ends were trimmed by 3 bases and 0 bases, with 12 bases remaining between them. Looked up from germline, CDR1 is SGHTA and CDR2 is FQGNSA. The CDR3 consists of 15 residues. CDR3 protein: CASSLRTRSSYEQYF. In DNA form, the CDR3 reads TGTGCCAGCAGCTTGAGGACTCGGAGCTCCTACGAGCAGTACTTC.

The chain is built from TRBV4-3 and TRBJ2-1, with D maybe TRBD1 (5 bases). The V end lost 3 bases, the J end lost 0 bases, and 15 bases lay between the germline ends. The CDR3 covers 17 residues. Germline V CDR1 and CDR2: LGHNA, YSLEER. CDR3 coding DNA: TGCGCCAGCAGCCACCAATACAGGCGCAGCTCCTACAATGAGCAGTTCTTC. This encodes CASSHQYRRSSYNEQFF.

The CDR3 is CASSVGAGAGNNEQFF. The CDR3 region has the DNA TGTGCCAGCAGCGTCGGAGCGGGGGCAGGGAACAATGAGCAGTTCTTC. The gene calls are TRBV9 and TRBJ2-1, with 8 bases fitting TRBD2. Germline V gene sequence: CDR1 SGDLS, CDR2 YYNGEE. J gave up 5 bases and V 2 bases, and 9 bases lay outside the gene matches. The CDR3 totals 16 residues.

CDR3 sequence: CASSLADRGWSYEQYF. The CDR3 DNA is TGCGCCAGCAGCTTGGCCGACAGGGGCTGGTCCTACGAGCAGTACTTC. The chain couples TRBV5-1 to TRBJ2-7, with 8 bases lining up with TRBD1. The CDR3 contains 16 residues. Per germline, CDR1 SGHRS and CDR2 YFSETQ. The junction had 6 bases not matched to a gene; V was cut back by 0 bases and J by 1 base.

The chain uses TRBV19 and TRBJ1-1; perhaps TRBD1 as D (5 bases). CDR3 length equals 16 residues. The V end was cut by 5 bases, the J end by 0 bases, with 16 bases between. The germline V gene has CDR1 LNHDA and CDR2 SQIVND (reference sequence). DNA for the CDR3: TGTGCCAGTAGTTCGGGGGAGGGCGGAGTGAACACTGAAGCTTTCTTT. Translated: CASSSGEGGVNTEAFF.

This clone appeared once. The rearrangement joins TRBV10-3 to TRBJ2-5; 12 bases map to TRBD2. CDR1 is ENHRY and CDR2 is SYGVKD in the germline V gene. CDR3 length equals 19 residues. V lost 0 bases, J lost 3 bases, and 11 bases stayed unmatched. This CDR3 reads CAISESRASGGAYEETQYF. The DNA for the CDR3 is TGTGCCATCAGTGAGTCGAGGGCTAGCGGGGGGGCCTACGAAGAGACCCAGTACTTC.

The chain joins TRBV5-4 to TRBJ2-7; a possible D gene is TRBD1 (5 bases). The V end was cut by 3 bases, the J end by 2 bases, with 12 bases between. Germline V gene sequence: CDR1 SGHNT, CDR2 YYREEE (reference sequence). This CDR3 has 14 residues. The CDR3 DNA reads as TGTGCCAGCAGCTCACAGGTCCCCCCCTACGAGCAGTACTTC. It codes for CASSSQVPPYEQYF. The variable domain in full, completed from reference TRBV5-4 and TRBJ2-7, reads ETGVTQSPTHLIKTRGQQVTLRCSSQSGHNTVSWYQQALGQGPQFIFQYYREEENGRGNFPPRFSGLQFPNYSSELNVNALELDDSALYLCASSSQVPPYEQYFGPGTRLTVT.

This chain connects TRBV7-9 to TRBJ1-6; D unresolved. CDR3 length equals 12 residues. Trimming shortened V by 5 bases and J by 8 bases, and 7 bases separated the two germline ends. CDR1 SEHNR and CDR2 FQNEAQ come from the germline V gene (reference sequence). The CDR3 loop is CASSKSDSPLHF. The CDR3 DNA follows: TGTGCCAGCAGCAAGTCGGATTCACCCCTCCACTTT.

The chain employs TRBV11-2 and TRBJ2-1, with 8 nucleotides matching TRBD2. Germline V gene lookup returns CDR1 SGHAT and CDR2 FQNNGV. V lost 4 bases and J lost 8; bases outside the gene matches: 13. This CDR3 region has 16 residues. CDR3 sequence: CASSYGLAGSGHEQFF. CDR3 sequence (DNA): TGTGCCAGCAGCTACGGACTAGCCGGGTCCGGCCATGAGCAGTTCTTC.

The chain is built from TRBV4-3 and TRBJ2-5; 9 nucleotides align to TRBD2. With V trimmed by 0 bases and J by 2 bases, 4 bases remained unmatched. Germline CDR1 reads LGHNA; CDR2 reads YSLEER. This CDR3 has 16 amino acids. DNA for the CDR3: TGCGCCAGCAGCCAAGATTCAGCGGGGGGTCAAGAGACCCAGTACTTC. It encodes CASSQDSAGGQETQYF.

This clone was picked up one time. This sequence joins TRBV15 and TRBJ2-6, with D possibly matching TRBD1 (6 bases). Trimming removed 0 bases from V and 3 bases from J, with 12 bases in between. In germline, CDR1 is LNHNV, CDR2 YYDKDF (reference sequence). This CDR3 comprises 17 residues. CDR3 coding DNA: TGTGCCACCAGCAGAGATCCCAGGGGTCTTGGGGCCAACGTCCTGACTTTC. Translating gives CATSRDPRGLGANVLTF.

This sequence joins TRBV7-8 and TRBJ2-2, with TRBD2 matching 9 bases. The CDR3 consists of 15 residues. The germline gives CDR1 SGHVS, CDR2 FQNEAQ. J lost 2 bases, V lost 5 bases, and 3 bases had no gene match. CDR3: CASSRLADNTGELFF. In DNA, the CDR3 is TGTGCCAGCAGCCGACTAGCGGACAACACCGGGGAGCTGTTTTTT.

The J gene is TRBJ2-7, the V gene TRBV5-6, with 15 positions matching TRBD2. The CDR3 sequence is 15 residues long. The V and J ends lost 5 bases and 4 bases, in that order; junction bases with no gene match: 4. Germline assignment: CDR1 SGHDT and CDR2 YYEEEE. CDR3 DNA: TGTGCCAGCAGTCGGGGGACTAGCGGGAGGTACGAGCAGTACTTC. Its translation is CASSRGTSGRYEQYF.

The V call is TRBV6-2 or TRBV6-3, the J call TRBJ2-3; a possible D gene is TRBD1 (6 bases). Trimming took off 6 bases at V and 1 base at J, with 14 bases between the two ends. CDR3 length: 15 amino acids. Germline CDR1 is MNHEY and CDR2 is SVGEGT. CDR3 loop: CASSRGGRGTDTQYF. In DNA form, the CDR3 reads TGTGCCAGCAGCCGTGGGGGCCGGGGCACAGATACGCAGTATTTT.

The rearrangement uses TRBV7-9 and TRBJ1-2; possibly TRBD1 for D (5 bases). V was shortened by 6 bases and J by 4 bases, with 12 bases between the two germline ends. There are 13 residues in the CDR3. From germline, CDR1 is SEHNR and CDR2 FQNEAQ (reference sequence). CDR3 bases: TGTGCCAGCAGAACACAGGCGACCTATGGCTACACCTTC. Translating gives CASRTQATYGYTF.

V gene TRBV28 combines with J gene TRBJ1-1, with a weak D call TRBD1 (6 bases). The length of the CDR3 is 13 residues. Germline V gives CDR1 MDHEN, CDR2 SYDVKM. Trimming took off 7 bases at V and 4 bases at J, with 13 bases between the two ends. In nucleotides, the CDR3 is TGTGCCAGCAATAACAGGGAGGGCACTGAAGCTTTCTTT. This codes for CASNNREGTEAFF.

V usage is TRBV5-1 and J usage is TRBJ2-2; D is perhaps TRBD2 (5 bases). The V gene lost 2 bases and the J gene lost 6 bases, with 14 bases spanning the gap. The CDR3 consists of 15 residues. CDR1 and CDR2 (germline): SGHRS, YFSETQ. Written as DNA, the CDR3 is TGCGCCAGCAGCTTCCGGGAATCTGGGTCCGGGGAGCTGTTTTTT. It translates to CASSFRESGSGELFF.

The V and J genes are TRBV3-1 (or the pseudogene TRBV3-2) and TRBJ2-7; D perhaps matches TRBD2 (6 bases). There are 16 residues in the CDR3. V shed 4 bases and J shed 0 bases, with 16 bases lying between them. CDR1 is LGHDT and CDR2 is YNNKEL in the germline V gene (reference sequence). For the CDR3, the DNA is TGTGCCAGCAGCCCACGGGTGGGGGGACTCTCCTACGAGCAGTACTTC. Translating it yields CASSPRVGGLSYEQYF.

This chain uses TRBV29-1 with TRBJ2-3, with 9 bases lining up with TRBD2. This CDR3 comprises 15 residues. V dropped 7 bases and J dropped 6; count of bases not matched to a gene: 14. Germline CDR1 is SQVTM and CDR2 is ANQGSEA. The CDR3 region is CSAQGGAGGSDTQYF. The DNA of the CDR3 is TGCAGCGCCCAAGGGGGAGCGGGGGGATCGGATACGCAGTATTTT.

This sequence joins TRBV6-4 and TRBJ2-1; 8 bases are shared with TRBD2. The J segment lost 4 bases and the V segment lost 3 bases, leaving 5 bases of the junction unmatched. Germline assignment: CDR1 MRHNA and CDR2 SNTAGT. This CDR3 contains 15 residues. The CDR3 bases are TGTGCCAGCAGTGAGGTAGCGGGGCCGTACAATGAGCAGTTCTTC. This sequence encodes CASSEVAGPYNEQFF.